This entry features one TCR beta chain sequence. No antigen is known for it. This entry is derived from a study of identical twins. Overall study results and limits: Less excess twin sharing appeared in beta out-of-frame sequences. The study reached conclusions through statistical analysis that was cross-sectional, not following the same donors.

Germline V gene lookup returns CDR1 SGHTA and CDR2 FQGNSA. V was clipped by 5 bases and J by 0 bases, with 11 bases between them. This CDR3 is built from 15 residues. Every sampled donor was Caucasian and healthy. Via MiXCR, TCRdb re-called the 5' RACE reads, giving one row per CDR3 protein. This sample yields some 1,600,000 distinct CDR3 sequences, of which around 33% are seen a single time; 0.25% to 0.3% belongs to the top ten. Sequencing was carried out using cord blood. J is TRBJ1-5 and V is TRBV7-2, with D unclear. The TCR was taken from a newborn girl in good health. CDR3 amino acids: CASSPRGSSNQPQHF. The CDR3 DNA follows: TGTGCCAGCAGCCCCCGAGGTTCTAGCAATCAGCCCCAGCATTTT.